The 8 T cell receptor beta chains in this list originate from one sample, sequenced in a study of radiation and T cells in renal cell carcinoma. TCRdb keeps only in-frame clones here, not all; method: immunoSEQ multiplex PCR. The sample includes 130,000 or so clones, 70% to 90% seen only once; the top ten take about 11%. Time point indicated: baseline pretreatment blood. Treatment specified: 15 Gy SBRT to primary tumor, nephrectomy 4 weeks later. This sample comprised blood, obtained from a patient whose treatment included radiotherapy and nephrectomy. The receptors stem from a woman in her forties or fifties with renal cell carcinoma.

DNA for the CDR3: TGTGCCAGCAGTGAAGCGGGGAGCTCCTACAATGAGCAGTTCTTC. It encodes CASSEAGSSYNEQFF. The rearrangement links TRBV6-1 to TRBJ2-1, with D possibly being TRBD2 (5 bases). CDR1 MNHNS and CDR2 SASEGT come from the germline V gene. V gave up 0 bases and J gave up 0 bases, with 6 bases separating them. The CDR3 sequence is 15 residues long.

The count of this clone is one. This chain connects TRBV7-8 to TRBJ2-7; D remains ambiguous. This CDR3 spans 11 amino acids. The V and J ends lost 6 bases and 6 bases respectively, with 9 bases between them. From germline, CDR1 is SGHVS and CDR2 FQNEAQ. The chain's CDR3 is CASSTRSEQYF. DNA for the CDR3: TGTGCCAGCAGTACCCGTAGCGAGCAGTACTTC. Full variable domain (rest looked up from reference TRBV7-8 and TRBJ2-7): GAGVSQSPRYKVAKRGQDVALRCDPISGHVSLFWYQQALGQGPEFLTYFQNEAQLDKSGLPSDRFFAERPEGSVSTLKIQRTQQEDSAVYLCASSTRSEQYFGPGTRLTVT.

The table lists this clone with a few counts. This chain connects TRBV18 to TRBJ2-7, with D uncertain. The CDR3 consists of 13 residues. V lost 6 bases and J 5 bases, leaving 14 bases between the germline ends. CDR1 KGHSH and CDR2 LQKENI come from the germline V gene. The CDR3 sequence: CASSPVGLHEQYF. CDR3 DNA: TGTGCCAGCTCCCCCGTGGGTTTACACGAGCAGTACTTC.

The V and J genes are TRBV30 and TRBJ1-6, with 8 bases matching TRBD1. CDR1 and CDR2 (germline): GTSNPN, SVGIG (reference sequence). J was trimmed by 10 bases and V by 2 bases; bases with no gene match: 4. The CDR3 length is 13 residues. CDR3 loop: CAWSKQGESPLHF. CDR3 coding DNA: TGTGCCTGGAGTAAACAGGGGGAGTCACCCCTCCACTTT.

V gene TRBV6-5 combines with J gene TRBJ1-1, with unresolved D. Per germline, CDR1 MNHEY and CDR2 SVGAGI. V shed 6 bases and J shed 3 bases, with 17 bases lying between them. This CDR3 comprises 15 residues. The CDR3 bases are TGTGCCAGCAGGGATTACAGCGTGAAGGACACTGAAGCTTTCTTT. Residues: CASRDYSVKDTEAFF.

The sample holds a few counts of this clone. The rearrangement uses TRBV7-8 and TRBJ1-1; no clear D. V lost 5 bases and J 3 bases, leaving 10 bases between the germline ends. The CDR3 consists of 13 residues. Germline CDR1 reads SGHVS; CDR2 reads FQNEAQ. CDR3 bases: TGTGCCAGCAGCGACAACCCGGACACTGAAGCTTTCTTT. Its protein product is CASSDNPDTEAFF. Full variable domain (outside the CDR3, taken from reference TRBV7-8 and TRBJ1-1): GAGVSQSPRYKVAKRGQDVALRCDPISGHVSLFWYQQALGQGPEFLTYFQNEAQLDKSGLPSDRFFAERPEGSVSTLKIQRTQQEDSAVYLCASSDNPDTEAFFGQGTRLTVV.

The chain recombines TRBV2 with TRBJ1-5, with 10 bases that match TRBD1. Losses at the gene ends were 5 bases for V and 2 bases for J; bases not matched to a gene: 15. Looked up from germline, CDR1 is SNHLY and CDR2 is FYNNEI. The CDR3 spans 19 residues. As DNA, the CDR3 is TGTGCCAGCAGTCGAAAAAAAGGGACAGGGGTTTTCCGCAATCAGCCCCAGCATTTT. It encodes CASSRKKGTGVFRNQPQHF.

The V call is TRBV15, the J call TRBJ2-5, with 8 bases fitting TRBD2. From germline, CDR1 is LNHNV and CDR2 YYDKDF (reference sequence). CDR3 size: 15 residues. V lost 0 bases, J lost 0 bases, and 0 bases stayed unmatched. Here the CDR3 reads CATSRELADQETQYF. CDR3 DNA sequence: TGTGCCACCAGCAGAGAACTAGCGGACCAAGAGACCCAGTACTTC.